Listed here are 29 T cell receptor beta chains from one sample, sequenced in a study of regulatory T cells in long-lasting Graves disease. Researchers made TCR beta libraries by using iRepertoire HTBI primers and running Arm-PCR on CDR3 regions. TCRdb reprocessed the multiplex PCR reads with MiXCR, giving one entry per CDR3 protein. The sample lists 650,000 to 700,000 distinct CDR3 sequences, 25% to 30% seen once, with 40% to 55% in the top ten. Time point described: persistent/refractory GD, antithyroid drugs over 5 years with positive TRAb. PBMCs provided the RNA from which the TCR library was made. Material: peripheral blood mononuclear cells (PBMCs), obtained when the disease was refractory, from a patient treated with antithyroid drugs. Every receptor here comes from a female donor with Graves disease.

This clonotype was found a few times. The J gene is TRBJ1-1, the V gene TRBV29-1; TRBD1 might be the D (5 bases). Looked up from germline, CDR1 is SQVTM and CDR2 is ANQGSEA. Trimming took 8 bases from V and 1 from J, leaving 11 bases between them. The CDR3 covers 12 residues. The CDR3 spells CSSRVGNTEAFF. CDR3 coding DNA: TGCAGCTCCAGGGTAGGGAACACTGAAGCTTTCTTT. The variable domain in full, with the rest retrieved from reference TRBV29-1 and TRBJ1-1, is SAVISQKPSRDICQRGTSLTIQCQVDSQVTMMFWYRQQPGQSLTLIATANQGSEATYESGFVIDKFPISRPNLTFSTLTVSNMSPEDSSIYLCSSRVGNTEAFFGQGTRLTVV.

The rearrangement joins TRBV27 to TRBJ2-7; 9 nucleotides agree with TRBD1. The ends lost 0 bases at V and 4 bases at J; junction bases unmatched: 7. The CDR3 has 16 amino acids. Germline V gene sequence: CDR1 MNHEY, CDR2 SMNVEV (reference sequence). The chain's CDR3 is CASSLSKPGQGYEQYF. In DNA form, the CDR3 reads TGTGCCAGCAGTTTATCGAAGCCGGGACAGGGATACGAGCAGTACTTC.

The rearrangement links TRBV6-2 or TRBV6-3 to TRBJ2-5, with 11 positions matching TRBD2. The germline gives CDR1 MNHEY, CDR2 SVGEGT. The CDR3 is 15 amino acids. V shed 5 bases, J shed 7 bases, and the junction held 9 bases outside the gene matches. Written as DNA, the CDR3 is TGTGCCAGCAGTGAAGAACTAGCGGGAGTAGGGACCCAGTACTTC. The encoded protein is CASSEELAGVGTQYF.

This clonotype was counted between two and nine times. V is TRBV20-1 and J is TRBJ2-7, with D perhaps TRBD1 (5 bases). CDR1 and CDR2 from the germline V gene are DFQATT and SNEGSKA (reference sequence). V was clipped by 0 bases and J by 2 bases, with 11 bases between them. The CDR3 covers 14 residues. The CDR3 loop is CSARDLGQTYEQYF. The DNA for the CDR3 is TGCAGTGCTAGAGACTTGGGGCAGACCTACGAGCAGTACTTC.

The chain recombines TRBV25-1 with TRBJ1-5; a possible D gene is TRBD1 (5 bases). In germline, CDR1 is MGHDK, CDR2 SYGVNS. CDR3 size: 14 residues. Trimming pared 8 bases from V and 6 bases from J, leaving 17 bases between. The CDR3 region is CASGPWWGGQPQHF. DNA for the CDR3: TGTGCCAGCGGCCCTTGGTGGGGCGGTCAGCCCCAGCATTTT. The variable domain in full, with the rest retrieved from reference TRBV25-1 and TRBJ1-5, is EADIYQTPRYLVIGTGKKITLECSQTMGHDKMYWYQQDPGMELHLIHYSYGVNSTEKGDLSSESTVSRIRTEHFPLTLESARPSHTSQYLCASGPWWGGQPQHFGDGTRLSIL.

J is TRBJ2-5 and V is TRBV11-2; D is perhaps TRBD2 (7 bases). This CDR3 spans 14 amino acids. From germline, CDR1 is SGHAT and CDR2 FQNNGV. V lost 4 bases and J lost 5, with 14 bases in between. The CDR3 loop is CASSWGGGEETQYF. The CDR3, as DNA: TGTGCCAGCAGCTGGGGGGGGGGCGAGGAGACCCAGTACTTC.

The V and J genes are TRBV3-1 and TRBJ1-5, with D unclear. In germline, CDR1 is LGHDT, CDR2 YNNKEL (reference sequence). The CDR3 has 15 residues. Trimming pared 5 bases from V and 6 bases from J, leaving 17 bases between. This CDR3 reads CASSAGSEGTQPQHF. CDR3 DNA sequence: TGTGCCAGCAGCGCCGGGTCCGAGGGTACTCAGCCCCAGCATTTT. Together with reference TRBV3-1 and TRBJ1-5, the CDR3 gives the full variable domain: DTAVSQTPKYLVTQMGNDKSIKCEQNLGHDTMYWYKQDSKKFLKIMFSYNNKELIINETVPNRFSPKSPDKAHLNLHINSLELGDSAVYFCASSAGSEGTQPQHFGDGTRLSIL.

This clonotype was observed a few times. CDR3 in amino acids: CASTKGQATNQPQHF. The CDR3 bases are TGTGCCAGCACAAAAGGACAGGCCACCAATCAGCCCCAGCATTTT. The genes are TRBV6-1 and TRBJ1-5, with 7 nucleotides matching TRBD1. CDR3 size: 15 residues. Germline V CDR1 and CDR2: MNHNS, SASEGT. Trimming took 7 bases from V and 3 from J; bases not matched to a gene: 9.

The chain uses TRBV30 and TRBJ1-2; D gene uncertain. This CDR3 has 13 amino acids. CDR1 and CDR2 (germline): GTSNPN, SVGIG (reference sequence). The ends were cut back, 0 bases at V and 6 bases at J, with 11 bases in the middle. The DNA for the CDR3 is TGTGCCTGGAGTGTACAATTAAGGGATGGCTACACCTTC. Encoded protein: CAWSVQLRDGYTF.

The chain employs TRBV6-9 and TRBJ1-3; D is unresolved. Looked up from germline, CDR1 is MNHGY and CDR2 is SVAAGI. Between the trimmed V and J ends, which lost 3 bases and 1 base, there was a span of 16 bases. CDR3 length equals 17 residues. The CDR3 bases are TGTGCCAGCAGTTACCATCAAGACGGATTATCTGGAAACACCATATATTTT. Its protein is CASSYHQDGLSGNTIYF.

The V call is TRBV20-1, the J call TRBJ1-2; D unresolved. Germline V gives CDR1 DFQATT, CDR2 SNEGSKA (reference sequence). The CDR3 totals 13 residues. V lost 1 base to trimming and J lost 8 bases, with 14 bases between them. This chain's CDR3 is CSARGGFDGGYTF. CDR3 coding DNA: TGCAGTGCTAGAGGCGGATTTGACGGCGGCTACACCTTC.

This chain uses TRBV11-1 with TRBJ2-6; D possibly corresponds to TRBD2 (6 bases). The CDR3 runs 16 residues. Germline V gene lookup returns CDR1 SGHAT and CDR2 FQDESV (reference sequence). Between the trimmed V and J ends, which lost 3 bases and 0 bases, there was a span of 9 bases. CDR3 in DNA: TGTGCCAGCAGCTTGGCGGGGCCCTCTGGGGCCAACGTCCTGACTTTC. Its translation is CASSLAGPSGANVLTF. Combining the CDR3 with reference TRBV11-1 and TRBJ2-6 gives the whole variable domain EAEVAQSPRYKITEKSQAVAFWCDPISGHATLYWYRQILGQGPELLVQFQDESVVDDSQLPKDRFSAERLKGVDSTLKIQPAELGDSAMYLCASSLAGPSGANVLTFGAGSRLTVL.

This clonotype has a handful of counts. J is TRBJ1-1 and V is TRBV6-2 or TRBV6-3, with 8 bases that match TRBD1. Losses at the gene ends were 9 bases for V and 7 bases for J; bases not matched to a gene: 13. Germline CDR1 MNHEY, CDR2 SVGEGT. The CDR3 consists of 14 residues. The CDR3 sequence is CASIPGRGRGEAFF. As DNA, the CDR3 is TGTGCCAGTATACCTGGCAGGGGGCGAGGTGAAGCTTTCTTT.

This clonotype has more than one count but fewer than ten. The chain has TRBV7-9 and TRBJ1-2; D gene ambiguous. The CDR3 consists of 17 residues. Germline CDR1 reads SEHNR; CDR2 reads FQNEAQ (reference sequence). Trimming shortened V by 0 bases and J by 3 bases, and 17 bases separated the two germline ends. In DNA form, the CDR3 reads TGTGCCAGCAGCTTAGCCGCGGTAGGAGGGTTCGACTATGGCTACACCTTC. It yields the protein CASSLAAVGGFDYGYTF. Filled out from reference TRBV7-9 and TRBJ1-2, the complete variable domain reads DTGVSQNPRHKITKRGQNVTFRCDPISEHNRLYWYRQTLGQGPEFLTYFQNEAQLEKSRLLSDRFSAERPKGSFSTLEIQRTEQGDSAMYLCASSLAAVGGFDYGYTFGSGTRLTVV.

The chain links TRBV29-1 to TRBJ1-5; D possibly corresponds to TRBD1 (6 bases). V was cut by 6 bases and J by 3 bases, with 12 bases left in between. This CDR3 is 13 amino acids long. The germline V gene encodes CDR1 SQVTM and CDR2 ANQGSEA. The CDR3 nucleotides read TGCAGCGTGCTACAGGGACCCAATCAGCCCCAGCATTTT. Protein: CSVLQGPNQPQHF. The complete variable domain, with remaining parts taken from reference TRBV29-1 and TRBJ1-5, reads SAVISQKPSRDICQRGTSLTIQCQVDSQVTMMFWYRQQPGQSLTLIATANQGSEATYESGFVIDKFPISRPNLTFSTLTVSNMSPEDSSIYLCSVLQGPNQPQHFGDGTRLSIL.

The chain has TRBV6-1 and TRBJ1-6; a possible D gene is TRBD1 (6 bases). V gave up 6 bases and J gave up 8 bases, with 20 bases separating them. Germline CDR1 and CDR2: MNHNS and SASEGT. The CDR3 extends over 16 amino acids. The CDR3 loop reads CASSAARTVNHSPLHF. The CDR3 DNA follows: TGTGCCAGCAGCGCCGCTCGGACAGTGAATCATTCACCCCTCCACTTT.

This clonotype was seen more than once but under ten times. This sequence joins TRBV5-1 and TRBJ1-1; D unresolved. V was clipped by 0 bases and J by 1 base, with 10 bases between them. Germline CDR1 reads SGHRS; CDR2 reads YFSETQ. The CDR3 covers 15 residues. The CDR3 nucleotides read TGCGCCAGCAGCTTGGAGAGATTACCGAACACTGAAGCTTTCTTT. This gives the protein CASSLERLPNTEAFF.

This clonotype came up a few times. The V call is TRBV18, the J call TRBJ2-2; D not resolved. The CDR3 sequence is 14 residues long. Per the germline V gene, CDR1 is KGHSH and CDR2 is LQKENI. Trimming removed 2 bases at V and 4 bases at J, with 8 bases between. CDR3 amino acids: CASSPVDVTGELFF. CDR3 in DNA: TGTGCCAGCTCACCAGTGGATGTCACCGGGGAGCTGTTTTTT.

In this sample, this clonotype turned up a few times. This sequence joins TRBV6-1 and TRBJ1-2; maybe TRBD1 (6 bases). CDR1 and CDR2 from the germline V gene are MNHNS and SASEGT. The CDR3 is 15 amino acids. V gave up 5 bases and J gave up 4 bases, with 17 bases separating them. The CDR3 loop reads CASSPPDRLLYGYTF. DNA of the CDR3: TGTGCCAGCAGTCCTCCCGACAGGCTCCTCTATGGCTACACCTTC.

The genes are TRBV11-1 and TRBJ2-7, with 12 bases that match TRBD2. The CDR3 has 15 amino acids. The V gene end was trimmed by 5 bases and the J gene end by 3 bases; junction bases not matched to a gene: 5. Germline CDR1 reads SGHAT; CDR2 reads FQDESV (reference sequence). The CDR3 bases are TGTGCCAGCAGCCCCCGACTAGCGGGAGACTACGAGCAGTACTTC. Translation: CASSPRLAGDYEQYF.

This chain connects TRBV10-2 to TRBJ2-2, with D hard to call. The CDR3 sequence is 15 residues long. V lost 3 bases and J lost 6, with 14 bases in between. Germline CDR1 reads WSHSY; CDR2 reads SAAADI. The CDR3 is CASSEFDSRPGELFF. As DNA, the CDR3 is TGCGCCAGCAGTGAATTCGACTCTCGTCCCGGGGAGCTGTTTTTT.

The chain combines TRBV13 with TRBJ2-5; 11 positions agree with TRBD2. This CDR3 is built from 14 residues. Germline trimming cut 5 bases from V and 3 bases from J; bases unmatched to any gene: 2. CDR1 and CDR2 (germline): PRHDT, FYEKMQ (reference sequence). The CDR3 loop reads CASSPTSGEETQYF. The CDR3 coding sequence is TGTGCCAGCAGCCCGACTAGCGGGGAAGAGACCCAGTACTTC.

The rearrangement links TRBV6-1 to TRBJ2-5; 9 bases match TRBD2. TRBJ2-1 explains the end of the DNA better; the J call may be wrong. The CDR3 is 18 amino acids. Germline CDR1 reads MNHNS; CDR2 reads SASEGT. The CDR3 sequence: CASKLRLAELVLHNEQFF. CDR3 sequence (DNA): TGTGCCAGCAAACTAAGACTAGCGGAGTTGGTCCTCCACAATGAGCAGTTCTTC.

The chain links TRBV30 to TRBJ1-3; D remains unclear. V was cut by 1 base and J by 0 bases, with 7 bases left in between. The CDR3 contains 14 residues. CDR1 and CDR2 from the germline V gene are GTSNPN and SVGIG (reference sequence). The CDR3 loop is CAWSDSLSGNTIYF. In DNA, the CDR3 is TGTGCCTGGAGTGACAGCCTCTCTGGAAACACCATATATTTT. The variable domain in full, completed from reference TRBV30 and TRBJ1-3, reads SQTIHQWPATLVQPVGSPLSLECTVEGTSNPNLYWYRQAAGRGLQLLFYSVGIGQISSEVPQNLSASRPQDRQFILSSKKLLLSDSGFYLCAWSDSLSGNTIYFGEGSWLTVV.

Only a few counts were recorded for this clonotype. The chain joins TRBV12-3 or TRBV12-4 to TRBJ1-3, with D possibly being TRBD1 (5 bases). The CDR3 length is 15 residues. V gave up 5 bases and J gave up 1 base, with 12 bases separating them. The CDR3 reads CASSQDSSSGNTIYF. CDR3 DNA sequence: TGTGCCAGCAGTCAAGACAGTTCGTCTGGAAACACCATATATTTT.

The rearrangement links TRBV30 to TRBJ2-7; D not resolved. Germline V gene lookup returns CDR1 GTSNPN and CDR2 SVGIG (reference sequence). The CDR3 runs to 11 residues. Between the trimmed V and J ends, which lost 0 bases and 4 bases, there was a span of 4 bases. Here the CDR3 DNA reads TGTGCCTGGAGTGTACAGTACGAGCAGTACTTC. Translation: CAWSVQYEQYF.

Ten or more counts support this clonotype. V gene TRBV28 combines with J gene TRBJ1-1, with 8 bases that match TRBD1. Germline V lookup: CDR1 MDHEN, CDR2 SYDVKM. V shed 6 bases, J shed 5 bases, and the junction held 5 bases outside the gene matches. The CDR3 length is 13 residues. The DNA of the CDR3 is TGTGCCAGCAGCACAGGGGGATGGACTGAAGCTTTCTTT. Translated, it gives CASSTGGWTEAFF.

This clonotype appeared many times. The chain carries TRBV28 and TRBJ1-1; 7 positions agree with TRBD1. Germline CDR1 is MDHEN and CDR2 is SYDVKM. The CDR3 totals 11 residues. V lost 10 bases and J lost 11; bases outside the gene matches: 10. CDR3 region: CAISAQGTAFF. As DNA, the CDR3 is TGTGCCATTTCGGCACAGGGGACTGCTTTCTTT.

V is TRBV27 and J is TRBJ2-7, with D maybe TRBD1 (5 bases). V was cut by 6 bases and J by 2 bases, with 17 bases left in between. Germline values: CDR1 MNHEY, CDR2 SMNVEV (reference sequence). This CDR3 comprises 15 residues. The CDR3 sequence: CASSSTGLGAYEQYF. CDR3 DNA sequence: TGTGCCAGCAGCTCCACAGGTCTTGGAGCCTACGAGCAGTACTTC.